This T cell receptor (beta chain) emerged from a study of blood T cell repertoires in COVID-19. The CDR3 has 13 amino acids. The germline V and J ends were trimmed by 5 bases and 7 bases, with 9 bases remaining between them. In germline, CDR1 is MDHEN, CDR2 SYDVKM. This clone was recorded a few times. Repertoires were generated with immunoSEQ multiplex PCR, while TCRdb's copy carries only in-frame clones and drops some. The repertoire consists of around 330,000 clones, with around 88% occurring once and the leading ten covering 1.5% to 2%. Seattle enrolled patients during active infection and tracked them longitudinally.

V is TRBV28 and J is TRBJ1-6; the D is unclear. The source is a woman aged 25 to 39 with COVID-19, enrolled during active disease. The sample taken for sequencing was peripheral blood. CDR3 DNA: TGTGCCAGCAGTCCGCATGGCAATTCACCCCTCCACTTT. This codes for CASSPHGNSPLHF. Full variable domain (missing parts from reference TRBV28 and TRBJ1-6): DVKVTQSSRYLVKRTGEKVFLECVQDMDHENMFWYRQDPGLGLRLIYFSYDVKMKEKGDIPEGYSVSREKKERFSLILESASTNQTSMYLCASSPHGNSPLHFGNGTRLTVT.